What follows describes a single T cell receptor (beta chain). Its target is unknown. Germline lookup yields CDR1 LNHNV and CDR2 YYDKDF (reference sequence). The CDR3 has 18 residues. Deletions cut 2 bases from V and 3 bases from J, with 21 bases between. Sequencing used immunoSEQ multiplex PCR; TCRdb keeps in-frame clones, though not all of them. The profile covers roughly 680,000 clones, with just under 75% appearing a single time and under 2% taken by the ten largest. The data belong to a study of shared clonotypes between healthy human individuals. Background on the study: CD4 naive and CD4 memory each took three plates per donor, while CD8 naive took two and CD8 memory one. Study-wide results and caveats: An expected dependence of interdonor clonotype sharing on sequencing depth was noted.

Partitioning of CD4+ cells yielded a CD45RA+ naive subset and a CD45RA-negative memory subset. Input material: memory CD4+ T cells sorted from blood. The subset is: CD45RA-negative fraction. The chain couples TRBV15 to TRBJ2-3, with D unclear. The source of this sequence is a woman aged 25 to 39 in good health. In nucleotides, the CDR3 is TGTGCCACCAGCAGACTACGGTTTGCCAACAACCTTACAGATACGCAGTATTTT. It yields the protein CATSRLRFANNLTDTQYF. Looking up the rest from reference TRBV15 and TRBJ2-3 gives the full variable domain: DAMVIQNPRYQVTQFGKPVTLSCSQTLNHNVMYWYQQKSSQAPKLLFHYYDKDFNNEADTPDNFQSRRPNTSFCFLDIRSPGLGDTAMYLCATSRLRFANNLTDTQYFGPGTRLTVL.